The rows below give T cell receptor beta chains drawn from one sample of a study of CD4 T cells in relation to SARS-CoV-2 and coronaviruses. This table comes from immunoSEQ multiplex PCR, and its TCRdb copy is limited to in-frame clones, with some not included. The sample contains around 25,000 clones, 73% of which appear only once. These receptors lack a known antigen. Sequenced sample: CD4+ T cells from PBMCs, cultured in vitro. The receptors here all came from a human donor in good health. Each CDR3 is given with its conserved first and last residue. A D gene is named only where the DNA matches it firmly. Clone size appears in some rows only: once, few, many, or a class for an expanded clone.

TRBJ2-3,TRBV24-1,few,TRBD2,TGTGCCACCAGTGACACCGGGGCCGGCAGCGGGAGGCAGTATTTT,CATSDTGAGSGRQYF
TRBJ1-2,TRBV7-2,NA,NA,TGTGCCAGCAGCTTCCAACCCAGGGGAGGCGGCTACACCTTC,CASSFQPRGGGYTF
TRBJ2-7,TRBV7-2,few,TRBD1,TGTGCCAGCAGCGCAAGACAGGGGCCCTACGAGCAGTACTTC,CASSARQGPYEQYF
TRBJ2-7,TRBV2,NA,NA,TGTGCCACCGCGGAGGGCCCTGTCTCCTACGAGCAGTACTTC,CATAEGPVSYEQYF
TRBJ2-2,TRBV7-3,few,TRBD2,TGTGCCAGCAGCTTAAGTCCCTCAGGACTAGCGGGGAACACCGGGGAGCTGTTTTTT,CASSLSPSGLAGNTGELFF
TRBJ1-6,TRBV5-1,once,NA,TGCGCCAGCAGCCCCTCCGGGGGTAATTCACCCCTCCACTTT,CASSPSGGNSPLHF
TRBJ2-7,TRBV28,NA,NA,TGTGCCAGCAGTTTTGAGTGGGAGCAGTACTTC,CASSFEWEQYF
TRBJ1-2,TRBV30,NA,NA,TGTGCCTGGAGGGAAAACTATGGCTACACCTTC,CAWRENYGYTF
TRBJ2-5,TRBV9,NA,NA,TGTGCCAGCAGCGTAGCTCAGGGGTACCAAGAGACCCAGTACTTC,CASSVAQGYQETQYF
TRBJ2-7,TRBV5-1,NA,TRBD2,TGCGCCAGCAGCTTGCCTCAAGGACGGGTACCGGGACTAGCGGGCTACGAGCAGTACTTC,CASSLPQGRVPGLAGYEQYF
TRBJ1-3,TRBV7-9,NA,NA,TGTGCCAGCAGCTTAGCGCCTTATTGGAACAGGGACTCTGGAAACACCATATATTTT,CASSLAPYWNRDSGNTIYF
TRBJ2-1,TRBV5-8,NA,NA,TGTGCCAGCAGCTTGTCCTGGGGAGGCTACAATGAGCAGTTCTTC,CASSLSWGGYNEQFF
TRBJ2-5,TRBV3-1/TRBV3-2,NA,TRBD2,TGTGCCAGCAGCCAAGGTAGCGGGAGTAGAGAGACCCAGTACTTC,CASSQGSGSRETQYF
TRBJ1-2,TRBV30,few,NA,TGTGCCTGTCCCCCTGTCTCCCCAATTGACTATGGCTACACCTTC,CACPPVSPIDYGYTF
TRBJ2-1,TRBV21-1,few,NA,TGTGCCAGCAGCAAAGGTGGAAGGGTGGGTGAGCAGTTCTTC,CASSKGGRVGEQFF
TRBJ1-1,TRBV6-5,few,NA,TGTGCCAGCAGAGCTACCCTACAGTCGAACACTGAAGCTTTCTTT,CASRATLQSNTEAFF
TRBJ2-2,TRBV27,NA,TRBD2,TGTGCCAGCAGTTTACAGTGGGCTAGCGGGAGCCATTTCATCGGGGAGCTGTTTTTT,CASSLQWASGSHFIGELFF
TRBJ2-1,TRBV7-3,NA,NA,TGTGCCAGCAGCCTCGCGCCTCTAGCGGAGCAGTTCTTC,CASSLAPLAEQFF
TRBJ1-6,TRBV3-1/TRBV3-2,few,NA,TGTGCCAGCAGCCAAGATGGTCCGTGGGATAATTCACCCCTCCACTTT,CASSQDGPWDNSPLHF
TRBJ2-3,TRBV6-5,NA,TRBD2,TGTGCCAGCAGCGGGACTAGCGGGACCCCAGATACGCAGTATTTT,CASSGTSGTPDTQYF
TRBJ2-2,TRBV7-3,NA,NA,TGTGCCAGCAGCTTAGGACTTTCGAACACCGGGGAGCTGTTTTTT,CASSLGLSNTGELFF
TRBJ2-1,TRBV24-1,NA,TRBD2,TGTGCCACCAGTGATCCCAGCGGGAGGGGGGGCAATGAGCAGTTCTTC,CATSDPSGRGGNEQFF
TRBJ2-3,TRBV14,NA,NA,TGTGCCAGCAGCCCTTTCACAGATACGCAGTATTTT,CASSPFTDTQYF
TRBJ2-1,TRBV5-1,NA,NA,TGCGCCAGCAGCCGCGTAAGCTCCTACAATGAGCAGTTCTTC,CASSRVSSYNEQFF
TRBJ1-5,TRBV6-5,NA,TRBD1,TGTGCCAGCAGCCAGGACAGGACTCGTAATCAGCCCCAGCATTTT,CASSQDRTRNQPQHF
TRBJ2-3,TRBV5-1,NA,NA,TGCGCCAGCAGCGACGGTGCTAGCGAAAACACAGATACGCAGTATTTT,CASSDGASENTDTQYF
TRBJ2-1,TRBV20-1,NA,NA,TGCAGTGCTAGTGTAGTCTATGAGCAGTTCTTC,CSASVVYEQFF
TRBJ2-1,TRBV28,few,NA,TGTGCCAGCAGTTTAAGGATATTAGGGGACACCAAAATTCACAATGAGCAGTTCTTC,CASSLRILGDTKIHNEQFF
TRBJ2-7,TRBV5-1,NA,NA,TGCGCCAGCAGCCCTTCTAGGAACTACGAGCAGTACTTC,CASSPSRNYEQYF
TRBJ2-1,TRBV11-2,NA,NA,TGTGCCAGCAGCTTAATTGTCGGTCAGAACTATGAGCAGTTCTTC,CASSLIVGQNYEQFF
TRBJ2-3,TRBV15,once,NA,TGTGCCACCAGCAGAGATATCGGCGCGCAGCGGGCAGATACGCAGTATTTT,CATSRDIGAQRADTQYF
TRBJ2-7,TRBV5-1,few,NA,TGCGCCAGCAGCTTGGACAGGTACGAGCAGTACTTC,CASSLDRYEQYF
TRBJ1-6,TRBV18,few,TRBD1,TGTGCCAGCTCAGCTGCCGGGACAGATATCTTGGCCCTCCACTTT,CASSAAGTDILALHF
TRBJ1-2,TRBV12-3/TRBV12-4,NA,NA,TGTGCCAGCAGTTTGGGAGGGCGCTATGGCTACACCTTC,CASSLGGRYGYTF
TRBJ2-5,TRBV12-3/TRBV12-4,NA,NA,TGTGCCAGCAGTTCCCCCGGTGGAACCCAGTACTTC,CASSSPGGTQYF
TRBJ2-7,TRBV19,NA,TRBD1,TGTGCCAGTAGTATAGCCCCAGGACAGGCCTACGAGCAGTACTTC,CASSIAPGQAYEQYF
TRBJ2-5,TRBV6-5,NA,NA,TGTGCCAGCAGTAAGACAGTTTCCCAGGAGACCCAGTACTTC,CASSKTVSQETQYF
TRBJ1-1,TRBV3-1/TRBV3-2,NA,NA,TGTGCCAGCAGCCAAGTAGGAGAAAACACTGAAGCTTTCTTT,CASSQVGENTEAFF
TRBJ1-1,TRBV28,NA,NA,TGTGCCAGCAGTTTGCGGCGCCCGAACACTGAAGCTTTCTTT,CASSLRRPNTEAFF
TRBJ2-5,TRBV15,NA,NA,TGTGCCACCAGCAGTGAAGAGACCCAGTACTTC,CATSSEETQYF
TRBJ1-1,TRBV27,NA,NA,TGTGCCAGCAGGCCAGGGATGGGGGGCACAATGAACACTGAAGCTTTCTTT,CASRPGMGGTMNTEAFF
TRBJ2-7,TRBV2,medium-sized,TRBD2,TGTGCCAGCAGCCTAGGGCAGGGAGGGCACGAGCAGTACTTC,CASSLGQGGHEQYF